The T cell receptor beta chain under discussion was sequenced for a study of Ad26.COV2.S vaccination and SARS-CoV-2 variants. Study outcomes and limitations: The study found similar non-spike TCR breadth in vaccine and placebo recipients. The TCR breadth and depth analyses may have produced an underestimate of total T cell responses. Reported post-vaccination CD8+ and CD4+ T cell responses to spike showed substantial breadth. Participants in the vaccine arm had higher spike-specific TCR breadth; placebo recipients had lower.

V lost 3 bases and J 1 base, leaving 10 bases between the germline ends. CDR3 size: 15 residues. Germline values: CDR1 SGHDN, CDR2 FVKESK. Notes on this clone: Its antigen is undetermined.

Only in-frame clones appear in the TCRdb table, and some are missing; sequencing was by immunoSEQ multiplex PCR. The data contain 300,000 to 450,000 clones, about 91% of them singletons. This sample comprised peripheral blood, obtained after recovery from COVID-19. This rearrangement joins TRBV14 to TRBJ2-1; the D is unclear. The TCR was taken from a human donor who had recovered from COVID-19. CDR3 amino acids: CASSHWAVSYNEQFF. The CDR3 nucleotides are TGTGCCAGCAGCCATTGGGCAGTTTCCTACAATGAGCAGTTCTTC.